The T cell receptor (beta chain) under discussion was sequenced for a study of shared clonotypes between healthy human individuals. On this clone: Its antigen is as yet unknown. Other DNA variants within this sample encode the same CDR3.

Naive CD8 cells, CD45RO-negative and positively selected for CCR7, excluded terminally differentiated effector memory CD45RA+ cells. Every donor was a Caucasian adult from Nashville, Tennessee. Clones were sequenced by immunoSEQ multiplex PCR, and TCRdb holds only the in-frame ones, with some missing. The table includes around 1.9 million clones, around 93% detected once. V gave up 5 bases and J gave up 4 bases; unmatched junction bases: 3. CDR3 size: 13 residues. Germline-derived CDR1 and CDR2 are SGHTA and FQGTGA. General observations from the study: Larger estimated richness was generally seen in naive subsets than in memory subsets. Limitation of the genetic and exposure-history diversity represented came from the few donors. Of the naive CD4 clonotypes, approximately 5% were shared across several donors.

This TCR came from a man between 18 and 29 years old in good health. Some clones in this sample may be carry-over from other donors' samples. This chain joins TRBV7-3 and TRBJ2-3; 7 bases align to TRBD2. Sequenced input: naive CD8+ T cells from PBMCs. CDR3 DNA: TGTGCCAGCAGCCATGGGGGGGCAGATACGCAGTATTTT. Protein product: CASSHGGADTQYF.